This T cell receptor (beta chain) was captured in a study of T cell changes during pregnancy in multiple sclerosis. The method was immunoSEQ multiplex PCR; TCRdb's version includes in-frame clones alone and lacks a portion of them. The sample includes around 100,000 clones, around 90% of them seen just once. The CDR3 extends over 16 amino acids. The V and J ends lost 5 bases and 4 bases, in that order; junction bases with no gene match: 10. CDR1 SGHTA and CDR2 FQGNSA come from the germline V gene. This sample comprised peripheral blood, obtained in the third trimester of pregnancy. The TCR sequence derives from a female donor with multiple sclerosis, enrolled in a pregnancy study. The V and J genes are TRBV7-2 and TRBJ1-4; TRBD1 agrees at 7 bases. The CDR3 loop reads CASSPAGQDHNEKLFF. For the CDR3, the DNA is TGTGCCAGCAGCCCTGCCGGACAGGATCATAATGAAAAACTGTTTTTT.